This T cell receptor beta chain is from a study of blood T cell repertoires in COVID-19. Study information: The United States, Italy and Spain supplied acute and convalescent COVID-19 samples.

V lost 2 bases to trimming and J lost 8 bases; unmatched junction nucleotides: 9. This CDR3 comprises 17 residues. CDR1 MNHNS and CDR2 SASEGT come from the germline V gene. Authors' analysis steps: Amplified reference gene primers provided the basis for estimating nucleated cell counts. The repertoire was sequenced with immunoSEQ multiplex PCR; TCRdb's copy has only in-frame clones and lacks some. From that table come the V and J calls and clone size; the DNA was used to work out D and trimming. The sample contains 60,000 to 90,000 clones, 90% of which appear only once. The sequence derives from a woman aged 80 or older with acute or convalescent COVID-19. The rearrangement links TRBV6-1 to TRBJ2-1, with 13 bases aligning to TRBD2. Sequenced material: peripheral blood. The CDR3 nucleotides are TGTGCCAGCAGTGAACGGGGCACTAGCGGGGGGGCGTATGAGCAGTTCTTC. It codes for CASSERGTSGGAYEQFF.